Each of the 6 T cell receptor beta chains below was sequenced from the same sample in a study of human T cells and chemical hapten exposure. Indicated time point: pre-sensitization, week 0. Treatment described: therapeutic diphenylcyclopropenone sensitization with weekly scalp DPC. TCRdb reanalysed the RACE reads using MiXCR and keeps one entry per CDR3 protein. This table has 85,000 to 120,000 distinct CDR3 sequences, about 12% appearing once. Specimen: whole blood, collected in connection with sensitization to the hapten diphenylcyclopropenone (DPC). The receptor set was obtained from a woman aged 50 to 60 with alopecia areata. Some clones in this sample may be carry-over from other donors' samples.

This clonotype was seen many times. This rearrangement joins TRBV18 to TRBJ1-3; no clear D. Per germline, CDR1 KGHSH and CDR2 LQKENI. The CDR3 runs 16 residues. V was cut by 4 bases and J by 0 bases, with 13 bases left in between. The CDR3 loop reads CASSLLAEYSGNTIYF. The CDR3, as DNA: TGTGCCAGCTCACTTCTGGCGGAATACTCTGGAAACACCATATATTTT.

This clonotype has just a few counts. This chain links TRBV7-8 with TRBJ1-2; TRBD1 is a possible D gene (5 bases). The CDR3 has 17 residues. The germline V gene has CDR1 SGHVS and CDR2 FQNEAQ. Trimming left V 5 bases short and J 5 bases short, with 24 bases between. As DNA, the CDR3 is TGTGCCAGCAGCCTCCCTAGGGCCAGGGACCTTGATTATGGCTACACCTTC. Protein sequence: CASSLPRARDLDYGYTF.

This clonotype was detected only a few times. The J gene is TRBJ1-5, the V gene TRBV2; D gene ambiguous. V was shortened by 7 bases and J by 4 bases, with 11 bases between the two germline ends. The CDR3 sequence is 13 residues long. The germline V gene has CDR1 SNHLY and CDR2 FYNNEI. The CDR3 spells CASNKLNNQPQHF. CDR3 sequence (DNA): TGTGCCAGCAACAAGTTGAATAATCAGCCCCAGCATTTT. Filled out from reference TRBV2 and TRBJ1-5, the complete variable domain reads EPEVTQTPSHQVTQMGQEVILRCVPISNHLYFYWYRQILGQKVEFLVSFYNNEISEKSEIFDDQFSVERPDGSNFTLKIRSTKLEDSAMYFCASNKLNNQPQHFGDGTRLSIL.

The chain has TRBV5-5 and TRBJ2-7; 8 nucleotides agree with TRBD1. Germline V lookup: CDR1 SGHKS, CDR2 YYEKEE (reference sequence). J lost 5 bases, V lost 10 bases, and 14 bases had no gene match. This CDR3 is 14 amino acids long. Here the CDR3 reads CACQRTGTGDEQYF. The CDR3 nucleotides are TGTGCCTGCCAGAGGACCGGGACAGGAGACGAGCAGTACTTC.

The rearrangement joins TRBV20-1 to TRBJ2-3; D gene unclear. The CDR3 extends over 16 amino acids. V shed 0 bases and J shed 2 bases, with 15 bases lying between them. The germline CDR1 and CDR2 sequences are DFQATT and SNEGSKA (reference sequence). CDR3 nucleotides: TGCAGTGCTAGAGATGGGGAACTCCTGCTCACAGATACGCAGTATTTT. The encoded protein is CSARDGELLLTDTQYF.

In this sample, this clonotype turned up a few times. The chain uses TRBV5-1 and TRBJ1-1, with TRBD1 matching over 7 bases. Germline-derived CDR1 and CDR2 are SGHRS and YFSETQ. This CDR3 has 14 residues. V lost 3 bases to trimming and J lost 3 bases; unmatched junction nucleotides: 5. The CDR3 nucleotides are TGCGCCAGCAGCTCGACAGGGCGGTACACTGAAGCTTTCTTT. Translated, it gives CASSSTGRYTEAFF.